This note documents a single T cell receptor beta chain sequence. A few counts support this clone. Its antigen is currently not known. The input lacks base qualities; no much larger clone sits a single base away. The CDR3 starts with the cysteine, ends with the phenylalanine, and has 14 residues. Left in the record is the CDR3 DNA by itself, 42 bases read in frame from the first base. V loses 10 bases, J loses 1 base, and the germline ends lie 17 bases apart. The germline V gene encodes CDR1 SEHNR and CDR2 FQNEAQ (reference sequence). This specimen belongs to a study of radiotherapy plus CTLA-4 blockade in lung cancer (dated by TCRdb to 2016 to 2018). Study-level background: Objective responses were observed in about a sixth of enrolled patients, and disease control was achieved in less than 40%. General study outcomes and caveats: Early dynamic changes in blood T cell clones, together with increased serum interferon-beta after radiation, were reported as the strongest predictors of response. After treatment with radiotherapy and ipilimumab, TCR clones that originated in tumors expanded in peripheral blood.

Focal radiation therapy combined with CTLA-4 blockade (ipilimumab) was tested in patients with chemo-refractory metastatic non-small-cell lung cancer. Receptor libraries were prepared by the immunoSEQ multiplex PCR assay. Held by TCRdb, this immuneACCESS table contains in-frame sequences only and omits some clones. Under half of the omission traces to an unresolved V gene where checked; the cause of the rest is unknown. For this sample there are around 24,000 clones; about three quarters appear just once. More than 3.5% of the sample is in the top ten clones. Recombination joined TRBV7-9 with TRBJ2-7; TRBD2 might be the D gene, on 6 matching bases. The material sequenced was peripheral blood, taken from a patient treated with radiotherapy plus ipilimumab. The receptor was isolated from a human donor with non-small cell lung cancer who had stable disease on radiotherapy plus ipilimumab. Read as DNA, the sequence is TGTGCCACCGTCCTTGGGACTCAGTCCTACGAGCAGTACTTC. Its protein product is CATVLGTQSYEQYF.